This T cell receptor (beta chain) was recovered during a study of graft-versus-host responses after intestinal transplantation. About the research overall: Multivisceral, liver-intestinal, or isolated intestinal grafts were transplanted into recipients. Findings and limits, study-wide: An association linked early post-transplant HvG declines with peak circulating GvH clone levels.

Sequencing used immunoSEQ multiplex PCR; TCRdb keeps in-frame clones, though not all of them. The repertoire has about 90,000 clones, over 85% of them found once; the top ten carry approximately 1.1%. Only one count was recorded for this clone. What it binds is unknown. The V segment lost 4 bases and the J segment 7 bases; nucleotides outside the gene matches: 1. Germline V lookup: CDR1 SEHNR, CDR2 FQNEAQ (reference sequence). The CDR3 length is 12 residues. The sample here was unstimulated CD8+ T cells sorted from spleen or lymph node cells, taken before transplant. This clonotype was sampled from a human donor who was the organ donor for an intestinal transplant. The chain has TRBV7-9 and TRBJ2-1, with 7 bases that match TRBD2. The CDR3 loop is CASSSGGNEQFF. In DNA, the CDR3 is TGTGCCAGCAGCTCGGGGGGTAATGAGCAGTTCTTC.